The sequence of this T cell receptor (beta chain) was determined in a study of T cells in localized non-small cell lung cancer. Study outcomes and limitations: Prolonged overall survival went with higher T cell density in the blood. Uninvolved adjacent lung had more T cell clonality than any other tissue, topping tumor. Multi-region tumor sequencing was not done, so intratumor heterogeneity could not be excluded. Turning up in adjacent lung were a median roughly 59 of the top 100 tumor clones.

TCRdb keeps only in-frame clones here, not all; method: immunoSEQ multiplex PCR. This table holds 31,000 or so clones, around 90% found once. Deletions cut 4 bases from V and 1 base from J, with 10 bases between. The CDR3 is made up of 13 amino acids. The germline V gene has CDR1 SQVTM and CDR2 ANQGSEA. Concerning this clone: Its antigen remains unknown.

The chain links TRBV29-1 to TRBJ1-1; D is ambiguous. The TCR was taken from a female donor of 60 years or more with stage I lung adenocarcinoma. The starting material was peripheral blood, obtained before any cancer treatment. The CDR3 spells CSVASRTNTEAFF. The DNA of the CDR3 is TGCAGCGTTGCCAGCCGGACGAACACTGAAGCTTTCTTT. Using reference TRBV29-1 and TRBJ1-1 for the parts outside the CDR3, the full variable domain is SAVISQKPSRDICQRGTSLTIQCQVDSQVTMMFWYRQQPGQSLTLIATANQGSEATYESGFVIDKFPISRPNLTFSTLTVSNMSPEDSSIYLCSVASRTNTEAFFGQGTRLTVV.